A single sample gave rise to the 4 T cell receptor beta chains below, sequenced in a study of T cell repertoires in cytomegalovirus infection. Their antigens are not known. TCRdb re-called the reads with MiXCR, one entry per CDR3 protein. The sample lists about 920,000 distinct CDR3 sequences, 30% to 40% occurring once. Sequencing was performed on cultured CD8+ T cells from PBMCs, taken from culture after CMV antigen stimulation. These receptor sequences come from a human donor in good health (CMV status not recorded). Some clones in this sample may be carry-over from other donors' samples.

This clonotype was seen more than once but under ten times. The CDR3: CASRRTGDEKLFF. CDR3 in DNA: TGTGCCAGCAGGCGGACAGGGGATGAAAAACTGTTTTTT. The genes are TRBV6-8 and TRBJ1-4, with 9 bases aligning to TRBD1. Germline V lookup: CDR1 MNHGY, CDR2 SAAAGT. The CDR3 runs to 13 residues. V lost 6 bases, J lost 6 bases, and 2 bases stayed unmatched.

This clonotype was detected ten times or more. The CDR3 coding sequence is TGTGCCAGCAGAAAAAAGGGGGATCTGGCCGACAATGAGCAGTTCTTC. This encodes CASRKKGDLADNEQFF. This chain connects TRBV7-9 to TRBJ2-1, with D tentatively TRBD1 (6 bases). The germline gives CDR1 SEHNR, CDR2 FQNEAQ (reference sequence). CDR3 length: 16 residues. Trimming cost V 6 bases and J 5 bases, with 20 bases left between them.

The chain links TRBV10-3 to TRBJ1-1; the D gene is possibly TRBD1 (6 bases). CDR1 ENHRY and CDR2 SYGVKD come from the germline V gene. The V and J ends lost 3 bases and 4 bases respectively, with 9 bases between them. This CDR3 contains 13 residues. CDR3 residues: CAISEDRPTEAFF. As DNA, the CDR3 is TGTGCCATCAGTGAAGACAGGCCCACTGAAGCTTTCTTT.

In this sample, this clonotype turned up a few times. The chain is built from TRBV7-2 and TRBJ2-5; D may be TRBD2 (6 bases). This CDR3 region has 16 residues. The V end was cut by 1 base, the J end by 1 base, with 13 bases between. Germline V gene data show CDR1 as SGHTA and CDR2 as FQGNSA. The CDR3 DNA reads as TGTGCCAGCAGCTTAGGGGCAGGAGGGGCCCAAGAGACCCAGTACTTC. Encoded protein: CASSLGAGGAQETQYF.